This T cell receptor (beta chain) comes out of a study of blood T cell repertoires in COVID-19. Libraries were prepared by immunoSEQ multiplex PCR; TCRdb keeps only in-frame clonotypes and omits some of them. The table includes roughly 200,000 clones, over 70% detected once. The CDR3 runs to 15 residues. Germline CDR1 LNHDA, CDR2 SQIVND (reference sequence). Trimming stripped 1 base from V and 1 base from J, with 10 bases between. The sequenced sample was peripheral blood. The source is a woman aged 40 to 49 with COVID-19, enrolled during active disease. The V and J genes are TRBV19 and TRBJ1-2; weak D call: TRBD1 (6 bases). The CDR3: CASSIGGRGNYGYTF. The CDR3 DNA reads TGTGCCAGTAGTATAGGGGGCAGGGGTAACTATGGCTACACCTTC.